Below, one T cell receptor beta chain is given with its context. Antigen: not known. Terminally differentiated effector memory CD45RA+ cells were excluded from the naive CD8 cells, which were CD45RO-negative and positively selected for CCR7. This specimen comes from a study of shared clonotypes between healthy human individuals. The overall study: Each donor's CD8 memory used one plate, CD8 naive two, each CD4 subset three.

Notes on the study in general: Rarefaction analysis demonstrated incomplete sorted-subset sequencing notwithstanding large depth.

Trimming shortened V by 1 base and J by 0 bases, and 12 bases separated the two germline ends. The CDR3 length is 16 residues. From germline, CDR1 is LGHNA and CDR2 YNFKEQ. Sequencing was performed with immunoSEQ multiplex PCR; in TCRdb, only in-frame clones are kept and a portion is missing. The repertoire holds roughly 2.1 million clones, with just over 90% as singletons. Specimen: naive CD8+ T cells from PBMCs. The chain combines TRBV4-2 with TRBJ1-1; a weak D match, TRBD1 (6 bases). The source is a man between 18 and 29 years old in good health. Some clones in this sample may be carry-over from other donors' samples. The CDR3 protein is CASSQVIGQLNTEAFF. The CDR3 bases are TGTGCCAGCAGCCAAGTGATCGGACAGCTGAACACTGAAGCTTTCTTT.